Listed below are T cell receptor beta chains from one sample, sequenced in a study of radiation and T cells in renal cell carcinoma. The method was immunoSEQ multiplex PCR; TCRdb's version includes in-frame clones alone and lacks a portion of them. The sample holds roughly 130,000 clones, around 90% seen once. The sequenced sample was blood, obtained from a patient whose treatment included radiotherapy and nephrectomy. The receptors were gathered from a woman in her 70s with renal cell carcinoma. Each CDR3 is given with its conserved first and last residue. D genes are given only for firm matches. Where a row states a size, it is once, few, many or the class of an expanded clone; other rows omit it.

v_gene	abundance	j_gene	d_gene	CDR3aa	CDR3nt
TRBV9	-	TRBJ2-2	TRBD2	CASSVGLAGGNTGELFF	TGTGCCAGCAGCGTAGGTCTAGCGGGGGGGAACACCGGGGAGCTGTTTTTT
TRBV7-2	-	TRBJ1-3	-	CASSLTGSGNTIYF	TGTGCCAGCAGCTTGACGGGCTCTGGAAACACCATATATTTT
TRBV5-4	-	TRBJ2-7	-	CASSLWGTDEQYF	TGTGCCAGCAGCTTATGGGGGACCGACGAGCAGTACTTC
TRBV7-9	-	TRBJ2-7	TRBD2	CASSSLAGSSYEQYF	TGTGCCAGCAGCTCTTTAGCGGGGAGCTCCTACGAGCAGTACTTC
TRBV5-1	-	TRBJ2-7	TRBD1	CASSRTTGTGNSYEQYF	TGCGCCAGCAGCCGAACGACCGGGACAGGGAACTCCTACGAGCAGTACTTC
TRBV6-1	-	TRBJ1-5	TRBD1	CASSDRGLQPQHF	TGTGCCAGCAGTGACAGGGGGCTTCAGCCCCAGCATTTT
TRBV28	-	TRBJ1-2	-	CASSTTGAWYGYTF	TGTGCCAGCAGTACGACAGGAGCTTGGTATGGCTACACCTTC
TRBV5-1	once	TRBJ2-5	-	CASSLASAQRETQYF	TGCGCCAGCAGCTTGGCCTCGGCACAGAGAGAGACCCAGTACTTC
TRBV6-1	-	TRBJ1-4	TRBD1	CASKGTVVNEKLFF	TGTGCCAGCAAAGGGACAGTGGTAAATGAAAAACTGTTTTTT
TRBV6-1	-	TRBJ2-3	-	CASSELTDTQYF	TGTGCCAGCAGTGAACTCACAGATACGCAGTATTTT
TRBV19	-	TRBJ1-5	-	CARKGPDETAGRSNQPQHF	TGTGCCCGCAAGGGACCGGACGAAACAGCAGGCCGAAGCAATCAGCCCCAGCATTTT
TRBV7-2	-	TRBJ2-3	TRBD1	CASSFPLGGEDTQYF	TGTGCCAGCAGCTTTCCTTTAGGGGGCGAAGATACGCAGTATTTT
TRBV19	-	TRBJ1-5	TRBD1	CASITLGQGSNQPQHF	TGTGCCAGTATTACCCTCGGACAGGGGTCAAATCAGCCCCAGCATTTT
TRBV7-2	-	TRBJ1-1	-	CASSGGAGNTEAFF	TGTGCCAGCAGCGGGGGGGCAGGGAACACTGAAGCTTTCTTT
TRBV6-1	-	TRBJ2-7	TRBD2	CASRAGTSGEQYF	TGTGCCAGCAGAGCCGGGACTAGCGGCGAGCAGTACTTC
TRBV11-3	once	TRBJ2-7	-	CASSPQTVVWGEQYF	TGTGCCAGCAGCCCTCAGACAGTCGTCTGGGGGGAGCAGTACTTC
TRBV5-1	-	TRBJ1-3	-	CASSCRQKQGNTIYF	TGCGCCAGCAGCTGTCGACAGAAGCAGGGAAACACCATATATTTT
TRBV6-1	-	TRBJ1-2	TRBD1	CASSQGQGDYGYTF	TGTGCCAGTTCTCAGGGACAGGGCGACTATGGCTACACCTTC
TRBV29-1	-	TRBJ1-6	TRBD1	CSVSPGQGANSPLHF	TGCAGCGTATCCCCGGGACAGGGGGCAAATTCACCCCTCCACTTT
TRBV7-9	-	TRBJ2-3	TRBD2	CASSSWPSGRTDTQYF	TGTGCCAGCAGCTCCTGGCCTAGCGGACGCACAGATACGCAGTATTTT
TRBV6-6	once	TRBJ1-2	TRBD1	CASRGQAPGGYTF	TGTGCCAGCAGGGGACAGGCACCGGGCGGCTACACCTTC
TRBV29-1	-	TRBJ1-2	-	CSAHRGGGGYTF	TGCAGCGCCCATCGGGGTGGTGGAGGCTACACCTTC
TRBV9	-	TRBJ1-2	TRBD1	CASSATGFSYGYTF	TGTGCCAGCAGCGCGACAGGGTTCAGCTATGGCTACACCTTC
TRBV30	-	TRBJ1-2	-	CAWDSSNYGYTF	TGTGCCTGGGACAGTTCTAACTATGGCTACACCTTC
TRBV27	-	TRBJ2-7	TRBD2	CASSLSSGGTYEQYF	TGTGCCAGCAGTCTTTCAAGCGGGGGGACCTACGAGCAGTACTTC
TRBV5-6	-	TRBJ2-7	TRBD2	CASKLGTSGLIYEQYF	TGTGCCAGCAAACTCGGGACTAGCGGATTAATCTACGAGCAGTACTTC
TRBV5-1	-	TRBJ2-2	TRBD1	CASSLDRGGTGELFF	TGCGCCAGCAGTCTGGACAGGGGCGGCACCGGGGAGCTGTTTTTT
TRBV28	-	TRBJ1-2	-	CASSPGGDYTF	TGTGCCAGCAGTCCGGGGGGGGACTACACCTTC
TRBV7-8	few	TRBJ1-4	-	CASSLGGANEKLFF	TGTGCCAGCAGCTTAGGGGGGGCTAATGAAAAACTGTTTTTT
TRBV27	-	TRBJ1-3	TRBD1	CASSLTGAGNTIYF	TGTGCCAGCAGTTTGACAGGGGCTGGAAACACCATATATTTT
TRBV28	few	TRBJ1-2	-	CAILTGLYGYTF	TGTGCCATCTTGACAGGACTATATGGCTACACCTTC
TRBV19	-	TRBJ1-1	TRBD1	CASSTSGGTEAFF	TGTGCCAGTAGTACGTCAGGGGGTACTGAAGCTTTCTTT